These 21 T cell receptor beta chains were sequenced from one sample in a study of regulatory T cells in long-lasting Graves disease. Documented time point: persistent/refractory GD, antithyroid drugs over 5 years with positive TRAb. Generation of the TCR library employed RNA extracted from PBMCs. Building of the TCR beta libraries involved iRepertoire HTBI primers and Arm-PCR of CDR3 regions. One entry per CDR3 protein results from TCRdb running MiXCR on the multiplex PCR reads. In the table there are about 290,000 distinct CDR3 sequences, 22% of which are singletons. The sequenced sample was peripheral blood mononuclear cells (PBMCs), obtained when the disease was refractory, from a patient treated with antithyroid drugs. All receptors come from a female donor with Graves disease.

The genes are TRBV10-3 and TRBJ2-7; TRBD1 aligns across 7 bases. Germline V lookup: CDR1 ENHRY, CDR2 SYGVKD. The V and J ends lost 2 bases and 4 bases, in that order; junction bases with no gene match: 8. CDR3 size: 15 residues. The CDR3 bases are TGTGCCATCAGTGAGCGGGACAGAACTGTGTACGAGCAGTACTTC. It encodes CAISERDRTVYEQYF.

This clonotype was recorded many times. V and J are TRBV11-1 and TRBJ2-7; tentatively, D is TRBD1 or TRBD2 (5 bases each). The germline V gene has CDR1 SGHAT and CDR2 FQDESV (reference sequence). V was shortened by 2 bases and J by 5 bases, with 13 bases between the two germline ends. This CDR3 spans 14 amino acids. CDR3 region: CASSLRQGDDEQYF. CDR3 bases: TGTGCCAGCAGCTTACGGCAGGGAGACGACGAGCAGTACTTC.

This clonotype was observed at least ten times. This CDR3 is CASSPQRGEGQPQHF. CDR3 DNA: TGTGCCAGCAGCCCTCAACGGGGAGAGGGGCAGCCCCAGCATTTT. V gene TRBV7-6 combines with J gene TRBJ1-5, with D possibly TRBD1 on 5 matching bases. There are 15 residues in the CDR3. Per germline, CDR1 SGHVS and CDR2 FNYEAQ. V was pared by 5 bases and J by 7 bases, with 18 bases between.

The chain couples TRBV11-2 to TRBJ2-5; D unresolved. The CDR3 sequence is 13 residues long. Germline values: CDR1 SGHAT, CDR2 FQNNGV. Trimming took off 0 bases at V and 7 bases at J, with 9 bases between the two ends. CDR3 sequence: CASSLDIEVTQYF. In nucleotides, the CDR3 is TGTGCCAGCAGCTTAGACATAGAAGTGACCCAGTACTTC.

This clonotype was seen many times. The V gene is TRBV5-5, the J gene TRBJ2-6; weak D call: TRBD2 (7 bases). The germline V and J ends were trimmed by 4 bases and 0 bases, with 17 bases remaining between them. From germline, CDR1 is SGHKS and CDR2 YYEKEE (reference sequence). The CDR3 has 18 residues. DNA of the CDR3: TGTGCCAGCAGCATGAAGGGGGGGGGCACCTCTGGGGCCAACGTCCTGACTTTC. Translating gives CASSMKGGGTSGANVLTF.

This clonotype was found many times. CDR3 nucleotides: TGTGCCAGCAGCTCGTCGACAGGAACCTACGAGCAGTACTTC. Protein: CASSSSTGTYEQYF. V usage is TRBV12-3 or TRBV12-4 and J usage is TRBJ2-7; D is perhaps TRBD1 (6 bases). V dropped 6 bases and J dropped 2 bases, with 14 bases sitting between them. This CDR3 comprises 14 residues.

Ten or more counts support this clonotype. The rearrangement links TRBV3-1 to TRBJ1-6; D gene uncertain. Per germline, CDR1 LGHDT and CDR2 YNNKEL (reference sequence). V lost 0 bases and J 10 bases, leaving 7 bases between the germline ends. This CDR3 region has 13 residues. DNA of the CDR3: TGTGCCAGCAGCCAAGATATTGGGTCACCCCTCCACTTT. It yields the protein CASSQDIGSPLHF.

The chain is built from TRBV7-9 and TRBJ2-3; TRBD2 is a possible D gene (6 bases). This CDR3 is built from 15 residues. Trimming stripped 3 bases from V and 8 bases from J, with 18 bases between. The germline V gene encodes CDR1 SEHNR and CDR2 FQNEAQ (reference sequence). The CDR3 sequence is CASSFSEGGTSTQYF. CDR3 coding DNA: TGTGCCAGCAGCTTTAGTGAGGGTGGGACTTCTACGCAGTATTTT.

In this sample, this clonotype turned up many times. The chain couples TRBV6-1 to TRBJ2-3, with TRBD2 identical over 7 bases. Germline-derived CDR1 and CDR2 are MNHNS and SASEGT. The CDR3 spans 15 residues. With V trimmed by 8 bases and J by 0 bases, 8 bases remained unmatched. CDR3 region: CASLEAGVSTDTQYF. The CDR3 DNA follows: TGTGCCAGCCTTGAGGCGGGAGTAAGCACAGATACGCAGTATTTT.

The J gene is TRBJ2-7, the V gene TRBV20-1, with TRBD2 as a possible D gene (6 bases). Germline loops: CDR1 DFQATT, CDR2 SNEGSKA (reference sequence). The ends were cut back, 0 bases at V and 1 base at J, with 16 bases in the middle. CDR3 length equals 16 residues. The CDR3 DNA reads as TGCAGTGCTAGAGAGGGGCCGGGACTTAGGTCCTACGAGCAGTACTTC. This gives the protein CSAREGPGLRSYEQYF.

This sequence joins TRBV7-9 and TRBJ2-7, with D tentatively TRBD2 (6 bases). Per germline, CDR1 SEHNR and CDR2 FQNEAQ (reference sequence). The V and J ends lost 4 bases and 3 bases respectively, with 13 bases between them. This CDR3 region has 14 residues. In DNA, the CDR3 is TGTGCCAGCAGCTGGGGGGAGGCCTTCTACGAGCAGTACTTC. This translates into CASSWGEAFYEQYF.

This clonotype has more than one count but fewer than ten. Germline and junction disagree at one end, which may indicate a read error. The chain recombines TRBV7-7 with TRBJ2-2; D gene uncertain. The CDR3 is 13 residues long. Per germline, CDR1 SSHAT and CDR2 FNYEAQ (reference sequence). For the CDR3, the DNA is TGTGCTAGCAGCGTCGAACAGTCCGGGGAGCTGTTTTTT. It specifies CASSVEQSGELFF.

This clonotype has at least ten counts. The chain has TRBV28 and TRBJ2-5, with D tentatively TRBD1 (7 bases). V gave up 5 bases and J gave up 4 bases, with 23 bases separating them. The CDR3 runs 17 residues. Per germline, CDR1 MDHEN and CDR2 SYDVKM. The CDR3 loop is CASSPQIGTAEGETQYF. CDR3 nucleotide sequence: TGTGCCAGCAGTCCCCAAATCGGGACAGCGGAGGGAGAGACCCAGTACTTC.

The genes are TRBV12-3 or TRBV12-4 and TRBJ2-6; D gene unclear. Trimming took off 3 bases at V and 1 base at J, with 7 bases between the two ends. The CDR3 is 15 residues long. The CDR3 loop is CASSLGKSGANVLTF. The CDR3 DNA sequence: TGTGCCAGCAGTTTGGGTAAATCTGGGGCCAACGTCCTGACTTTC.

Concerning this clonotype itself: With a much larger clone just one base away, this may be a read error. The chain couples TRBV27 to TRBJ2-7, with D maybe TRBD1 (6 bases). The germline V gene encodes CDR1 MNHEY and CDR2 SMNVEV (reference sequence). The CDR3 is 13 amino acids. CDR3 protein: CGSSQNRVTEQYF. The CDR3 DNA reads TGTGGCAGCAGTCAAAACAGGGTCACGGAGCAGTACTTC.

J is TRBJ2-7 and V is TRBV29-1; D not resolved. V was pared by 6 bases and J by 3 bases, with 9 bases between. This CDR3 has 11 amino acids. Germline V lookup: CDR1 SQVTM, CDR2 ANQGSEA. The CDR3 loop reads CSVIGIYEQYF. The CDR3 DNA follows: TGCAGCGTCATTGGGATCTACGAGCAGTACTTC.

The genes are TRBV20-1 and TRBJ1-3; the D gene is possibly TRBD1 (5 bases). Trimming removed 4 bases from V and 4 bases from J, with 11 bases in between. The CDR3 has 13 residues. CDR1 and CDR2 from the germline V gene are DFQATT and SNEGSKA (reference sequence). The CDR3 spells CSAMGVGGNTIYF. The CDR3 nucleotides read TGCAGTGCTATGGGGGTGGGAGGAAACACCATATATTTT.

The chain employs TRBV7-9 and TRBJ2-5; a weak D match, TRBD1 (6 bases). This CDR3 contains 22 residues. Trimming pared 2 bases from V and 1 base from J, leaving 32 bases between. The germline V gene has CDR1 SEHNR and CDR2 FQNEAQ (reference sequence). The CDR3 region is CASSLIEVRDTQGLRTQETQYF. The CDR3 bases are TGTGCCAGCAGCTTAATCGAGGTCCGGGACACACAGGGCCTTAGGACCCAAGAGACCCAGTACTTC.

This clonotype was counted at least ten times. The chain uses TRBV2 and TRBJ2-1; D is possibly TRBD2 (6 bases). Between the trimmed V and J ends, which lost 4 bases and 4 bases, there was a span of 14 bases. The CDR3 sequence is 15 residues long. Germline CDR1 SNHLY, CDR2 FYNNEI. As DNA, the CDR3 is TGTGCCAGCAGTGGAGGGGACTCGAGGTACAATGAGCAGTTCTTC. It encodes CASSGGDSRYNEQFF.

This clonotype was observed at least ten times. V gene TRBV20-1 combines with J gene TRBJ2-5, with TRBD1 as a possible D gene (6 bases). Germline V gene lookup returns CDR1 DFQATT and CDR2 SNEGSKA (reference sequence). V shed 6 bases and J shed 0 bases, with 11 bases lying between them. The CDR3 spans 13 residues. The CDR3 reads CSATGLYQETQYF. The CDR3 coding sequence is TGCAGTGCGACAGGACTGTACCAAGAGACCCAGTACTTC.

This clonotype was detected ten times or more. This rearrangement joins TRBV11-2 to TRBJ1-1, with D possibly matching TRBD1 (5 bases). The CDR3 totals 15 residues. V dropped 3 bases and J dropped 0 bases, with 11 bases sitting between them. CDR1 and CDR2 (germline): SGHAT, FQNNGV. The CDR3 protein is CASSLTGRMNTEAFF. The CDR3 nucleotides are TGTGCCAGCAGCTTGACGGGGCGGATGAACACTGAAGCTTTCTTT.